This TCR beta chain is drawn from a study of cytomegalovirus exposure and HLA in healthy donors (dated by TCRdb to 2015 to 2018). As for the study more broadly: A later analysis indicated that the 110 or so validation repertoires were generated on the platform also employed for the approximately 700 repertoires of the first cohort. High-throughput TCR immunosequencing, statistical association of individual TCRs with disease status, and machine learning were combined to predict cytomegalovirus infection status. The study aimed to test whether cataloging public T cell receptors could reveal signatures of past pathogen exposure. Besides the first cohort of hundreds of subjects, a separate validation cohort made up of over 100 different subjects was used.

This clone was observed a handful of times. Its antigen remains undetermined. Qualities for individual bases were not recorded, and no much larger clone is one base off. The donors were included in the validation cohort of approximately 120 subjects, a group kept apart from the roughly 700-subject first cohort. The junction shows trimming of 2 bases on V and 0 bases on J, plus 17 bases between the germline ends. From its cysteine to its phenylalanine, the CDR3 spans 18 amino acids. The retained sequence is limited to the CDR3, 54 bases, with the frame set at the first base. CDR1 and CDR2 are drawn from the germline V gene: SGHRS, YFSETQ. To prepare the library, the immunoSEQ multiplex PCR assay was applied. Regarding the original processing steps: A statistical classification framework was built for diagnosing cytomegalovirus status from the catalog of TCR beta chain sequences. TCRdb took this table from immuneACCESS and kept in-frame rearrangements with V and J called. Such tables lack part of the clones; where checked against another copy, unresolved V genes explain under half of the gap, and the rest is unexplained. The V and J calls and the clone size are those of that table, but D and trimming were determined from the DNA. Within this sample are some 180,000 clones, with roughly three quarters of them counted one time only. The ten largest account for over 0.95% of the sample.

The study at large found these results: Most TCR sequences were seen in very few donors, while some public TCRs were found in many individuals. In a later analysis, TCRs clustered in the first cohort were found to also tend to co-occur in the 120 or so validation repertoires, with 90% to 95% of cluster scores above 0. The classifier was reported to diagnose cytomegalovirus status with high specificity and sensitivity in both the original cohort and the validation cohort. Three of the identified cytomegalovirus-associated TCR beta chains were confirmed in vitro to be specific for cytomegalovirus antigens. A total of some 180 TCR beta chains were listed by the study as associated with cytomegalovirus. According to the authors, the approach could potentially be generalized to other disease states and immunological phenotypes. All 120 or so repertoires were used to score co-occurrence in the validation cohort in a later analysis, because that analysis had no HLA typing for the cohort.

The sequence links TRBV5-1 to TRBJ2-2; the D segment could be TRBD2, given 6 matching bases. This clonotype originated in a woman aged 25-40 years in good health and CMV-seronegative. The sequenced material came from PBMCs. The CDR3 protein sequence reads: CASSLGGYGSANTGELFF. The nucleotides are TGCGCCAGCAGCTTAGGAGGGTACGGATCCGCGAACACCGGGGAGCTGTTTTTT.